Below, 8 T cell receptor beta chains from the same sample are listed, as sequenced in a study of CD8+CD57+ T cells in acquired aplastic anemia. Both TCR beta VDJ combination and CDR3 sequence profiling were carried out. Genomic DNA was the template for this profiling. Using its own MiXCR run on the reads, TCRdb lists one record per CDR3 protein. The sample contains about 130,000 distinct CDR3 sequences, more than 40% of which appear only once. Sequencing was done on a sample of sorted CD4+, CD8+, or CD8+CD57+ T cells (not recorded which) from PBMCs. Receptor source: a human donor in good health, serving as a control.

Many counts were recorded for this clonotype. This chain uses TRBV6-5 with TRBJ2-2, with D possibly being TRBD1 (5 bases). The CDR3 has 15 amino acids. Germline values: CDR1 MNHEY, CDR2 SVGAGI. V shed 4 bases and J shed 4 bases, with 13 bases lying between them. This CDR3 reads CASSSPRTLTGELFF. The CDR3 nucleotides are TGTGCCAGCAGTTCCCCAAGGACACTCACCGGGGAGCTGTTTTTT.

In this sample, this clonotype is medium-sized (0.01 to 0.1%). CDR3 DNA: TGTGCCAGCAGTGCCGACAGGGGCCGCAACTATGGCTACACCTTC. Translating gives CASSADRGRNYGYTF. The chain employs TRBV2 and TRBJ1-2; 8 bases map to TRBD1. This CDR3 contains 15 residues. V lost 4 bases and J lost 2; bases outside the gene matches: 6. Germline V gene data show CDR1 as SNHLY and CDR2 as FYNNEI.

The DNA of the CDR3 is TGCAGCGTTGGCGGACAGGGAGAGAGCACTGAAGCTTCTTTCGAGCAGTACTTC. This gives the protein CSVGGQGESTEASFEQYF. The rearrangement links TRBV29-1 to TRBJ2-7, with 8 bases identical to TRBD1. The CDR3 runs 18 residues. With V trimmed by 4 bases and J by 6 bases, 23 bases remained unmatched. Germline V gene lookup returns CDR1 SQVTM and CDR2 ANQGSEA.

The chain employs TRBV6-5 and TRBJ2-3; weak D call: TRBD2 (7 bases). V lost 4 bases and J lost 2, with 16 bases in between. This CDR3 has 16 amino acids. Germline V gene lookup returns CDR1 MNHEY and CDR2 SVGAGI. The CDR3 reads CASSWGGAVSTDTQYF. CDR3 bases: TGTGCCAGCAGTTGGGGGGGGGCGGTATCCACAGATACGCAGTATTTT.

This clonotype was counted ten times or more. The chain joins TRBV7-9 to TRBJ1-5, with D perhaps matching TRBD1 (5 bases). The CDR3 spans 13 residues. V was clipped by 5 bases and J by 5 bases, with 10 bases between them. Per germline, CDR1 SEHNR and CDR2 FQNEAQ (reference sequence). For the CDR3, the DNA is TGTGCCAGCAGCCTGGGGGATTATCAGCCCCAGCATTTT. This codes for CASSLGDYQPQHF.

The sample holds one count of this clonotype. The genes are TRBV6-2 or TRBV6-3 and TRBJ2-5; D assignment may be TRBD1 or TRBD2 (5 bases each). The CDR3 spans 13 residues. The V and J ends lost 10 bases and 4 bases respectively, with 16 bases between them. Germline loops: CDR1 MNHEY, CDR2 SVGEGT. CDR3 region: CATKVTGPETQYF. The CDR3 nucleotides read TGTGCCACCAAGGTAACGGGGCCAGAGACCCAGTACTTC.

The V gene is TRBV7-6, the J gene TRBJ2-1; D gene unclear. V was shortened by 2 bases and J by 10 bases, with 18 bases between the two germline ends. Per the germline V gene, CDR1 is SGHVS and CDR2 is FNYEAQ. This CDR3 comprises 15 residues. The CDR3 region is CASSLPLGPNGEQFF. The DNA of the CDR3 is TGTGCCAGCAGCTTACCTCTTGGGCCGAATGGAGAGCAGTTCTTC. Drawing the rest from reference TRBV7-6 and TRBJ2-1, the complete variable domain is GAGVSQSPRYKVTKRGQDVALRCDPISGHVSLYWYRQALGQGPEFLTYFNYEAQQDKSGLPNDRFSAERPEGSISTLTIQRTEQRDSAMYRCASSLPLGPNGEQFFGPGTRLTVL.

The chain employs TRBV20-1 and TRBJ2-3, with TRBD2 identical over 8 bases. This CDR3 comprises 14 residues. Germline CDR1 DFQATT, CDR2 SNEGSKA (reference sequence). The trim removed 0 bases at V and 4 bases at J, leaving 3 bases unmatched. The CDR3: CSARDHGGADTQYF. CDR3 in DNA: TGCAGTGCTAGAGATCACGGGGGGGCAGATACGCAGTATTTT.